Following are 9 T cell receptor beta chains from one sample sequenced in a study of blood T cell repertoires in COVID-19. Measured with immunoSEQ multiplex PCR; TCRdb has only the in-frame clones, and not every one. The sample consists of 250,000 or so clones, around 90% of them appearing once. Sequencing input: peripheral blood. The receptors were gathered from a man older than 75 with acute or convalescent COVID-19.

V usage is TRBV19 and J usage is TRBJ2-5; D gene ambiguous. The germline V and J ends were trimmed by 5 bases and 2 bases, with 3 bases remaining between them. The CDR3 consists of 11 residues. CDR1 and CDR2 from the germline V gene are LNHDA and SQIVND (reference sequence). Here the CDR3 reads CASSSQETQYF. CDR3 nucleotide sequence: TGTGCCAGTAGTTCACAAGAGACCCAGTACTTC.

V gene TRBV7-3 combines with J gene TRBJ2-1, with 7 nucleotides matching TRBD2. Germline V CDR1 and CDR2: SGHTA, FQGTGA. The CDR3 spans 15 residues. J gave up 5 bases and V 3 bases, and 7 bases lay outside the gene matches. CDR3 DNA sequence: TGTGCCAGCAGCTTCAGGGAGGGCCTCGACAATGAGCAGTTCTTC. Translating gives CASSFREGLDNEQFF.

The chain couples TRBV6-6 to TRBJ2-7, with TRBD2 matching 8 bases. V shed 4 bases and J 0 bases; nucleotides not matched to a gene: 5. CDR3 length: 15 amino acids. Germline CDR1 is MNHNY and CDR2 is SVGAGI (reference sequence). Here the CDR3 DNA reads TGTGCCAGCAGTTCCCCACTAGCGGCCTCCTACGAGCAGTACTTC. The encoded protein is CASSSPLAASYEQYF.

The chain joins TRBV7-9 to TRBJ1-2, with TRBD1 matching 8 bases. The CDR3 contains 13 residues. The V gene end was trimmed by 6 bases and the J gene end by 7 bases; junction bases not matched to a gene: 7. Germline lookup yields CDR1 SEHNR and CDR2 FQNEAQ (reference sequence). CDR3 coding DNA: TGTGCCAGCAGTTCGGACAGGGTGGGTGGCTACACCTTC. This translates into CASSSDRVGGYTF.

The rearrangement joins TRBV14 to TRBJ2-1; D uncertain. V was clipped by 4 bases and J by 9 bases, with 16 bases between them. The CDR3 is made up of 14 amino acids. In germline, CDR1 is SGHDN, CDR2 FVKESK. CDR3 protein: CASSPVRGVGEQFF. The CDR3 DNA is TGTGCCAGCAGCCCTGTAAGAGGTGTTGGTGAGCAGTTCTTC.

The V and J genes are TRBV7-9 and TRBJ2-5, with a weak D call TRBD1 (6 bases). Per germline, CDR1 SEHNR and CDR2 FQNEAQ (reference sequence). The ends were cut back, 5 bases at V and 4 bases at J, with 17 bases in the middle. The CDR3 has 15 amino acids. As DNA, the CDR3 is TGTGCCAGCAGCCCCACCAGGGGTTCAAGAGAGACCCAGTACTTC. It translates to CASSPTRGSRETQYF. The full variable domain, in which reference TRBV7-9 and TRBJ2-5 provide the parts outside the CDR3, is DTGVSQNPRHKITKRGQNVTFRCDPISEHNRLYWYRQTLGQGPEFLTYFQNEAQLEKSRLLSDRFSAERPKGSFSTLEIQRTEQGDSAMYLCASSPTRGSRETQYFGPGTRLLVL.

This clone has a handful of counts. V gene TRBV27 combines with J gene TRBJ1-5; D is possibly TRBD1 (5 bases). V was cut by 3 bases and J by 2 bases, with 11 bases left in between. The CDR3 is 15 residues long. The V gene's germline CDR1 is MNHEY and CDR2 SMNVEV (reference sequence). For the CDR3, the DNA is TGTGCCAGCAGTTTTAACGGGGGAGGCAATCAGCCCCAGCATTTT. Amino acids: CASSFNGGGNQPQHF.

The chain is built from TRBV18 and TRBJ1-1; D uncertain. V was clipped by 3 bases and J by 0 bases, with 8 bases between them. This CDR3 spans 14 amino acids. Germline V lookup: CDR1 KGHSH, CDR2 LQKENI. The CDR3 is CASSPTQMNTEAFF. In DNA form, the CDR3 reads TGTGCCAGCTCACCCACCCAGATGAACACTGAAGCTTTCTTT.

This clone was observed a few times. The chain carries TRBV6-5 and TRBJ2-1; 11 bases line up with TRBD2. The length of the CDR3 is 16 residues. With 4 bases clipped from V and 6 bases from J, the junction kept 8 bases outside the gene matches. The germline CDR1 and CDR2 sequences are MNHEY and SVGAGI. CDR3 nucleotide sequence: TGTGCCAGCAGTTCACTAGCGGGGGTAGGGGTCAATGAGCAGTTCTTC. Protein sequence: CASSSLAGVGVNEQFF.